The rows below give T cell receptor beta chains drawn from one sample of a study of T-cell reconstitution after alpha-beta-depleted transplantation in children. TCRdb used MiXCR to reprocess the PCR reads, holding one entry per CDR3 protein. The sample has some 120,000 distinct CDR3 sequences; roughly 9% are singletons. The source was PBMCs, mostly from graft donor cells, collected 180 days after TCRalphabeta/CD19-depleted stem cell transplant. The receptors stem from a girl under three years old who had a stem cell transplant for combined immunodeficiency, so the T cells may come from the graft donor. Both conserved end residues are part of each CDR3. The order of the fields is V gene, J gene, clone size, D gene, CDR3 DNA, CDR3 protein. D genes are given only for firm matches. Rows may omit the clone size; those that give it use once, few, many or a size class.

>TRBV27|TRBJ2-3|few|NA
TGTGCCAGCAGTTTATCGGTTTTTAAACGTGACGGCCTCCGGAGGCAGTATTTT
CASSLSVFKRDGLRRQYF
>TRBV7-2|TRBJ2-3|few|TRBD2
TGTGCCAGCAGCTTAGAGGGACTAGGGCCAGATACGCAGTATTTT
CASSLEGLGPDTQYF
>TRBV7-2|TRBJ1-1|NA|TRBD1
TGTGCCAGCAGGACAGGGGGAAGGGACACTGAAGCTTTCTTT
CASRTGGRDTEAFF
>TRBV9|TRBJ2-3|NA|TRBD2
TGTGCCAGCAGCGTAAATGTGCGGGAGAGTGGCACAGATACGCAGTATTTT
CASSVNVRESGTDTQYF
>TRBV20-1|TRBJ2-1|many|TRBD2
TGCAGTGCCCTCCGTGCGGGGGATTTCAATGAGCAGTTCTTC
CSALRAGDFNEQFF
>TRBV12-3/TRBV12-4|TRBJ2-2|NA|TRBD2
TGTGCCAGCAGTTTACGGACTAGCGGGAGCCCCGGGGAGCTGTTTTTT
CASSLRTSGSPGELFF
>TRBV29-1|TRBJ2-7|few|TRBD1
TGCAGCGTTGAAGCGAGACAGGGCTACGAGCAGTACTTC
CSVEARQGYEQYF
>TRBV7-2|TRBJ1-6|few|NA
TGTGCCAGCAGCCCCGCAGGGTATAATTCACCCCTCCACTTT
CASSPAGYNSPLHF
>TRBV3-1|TRBJ2-2|NA|TRBD2
TGTGCCAGCAGCCGAAATTGGGGCGCGGGGGGCTTGAGGGGCCGATCGACCGGGGAGCTGTTTTTT
CASSRNWGAGGLRGRSTGELFF
>TRBV5-1|TRBJ2-7|few|NA
TGCGCCAGCAGCTTGGTAGCTCAGGGTGGCTACGAGCAGTACTTC
CASSLVAQGGYEQYF
>TRBV18|TRBJ2-1|NA|NA
TGTGCCAGCTCACCTGGATATGAGCAGTTCTTC
CASSPGYEQFF
>TRBV12-3/TRBV12-4|TRBJ2-5|few|NA
TGTGCCAGCAGTTTTGACAGGTCGGGGGAGACCCAGTACTTC
CASSFDRSGETQYF
>TRBV3-1|TRBJ2-1|NA|TRBD2
TGTGCCTGCAGCCCGTACAGGGGATTGAGCGGGGGGGCCTTTGAGCAGTTCTTC
CACSPYRGLSGGAFEQFF
>TRBV18|TRBJ2-7|many|NA
TGTGCCAGCTCACGGTTCCAGACTAGTATCGGCCACGAGCAGTACTTC
CASSRFQTSIGHEQYF
>TRBV27|TRBJ2-1|NA|TRBD2
TGTGCCAGCAGTTTGGGACTAGCGGGGGGGTGGTTATACAATGAGCAGTTCTTC
CASSLGLAGGWLYNEQFF
>TRBV24-1|TRBJ2-2|few|NA
TGTGCCACCACCGGTCCGGGCACCGGGGAGCTGTTTTTT
CATTGPGTGELFF
>TRBV10-3|TRBJ2-2|few|TRBD2
TGTGCCATCAGTGAGGGGCTAGCGGCGACCGGGGAGCTGTTTTTT
CAISEGLAATGELFF
>TRBV20-1|TRBJ1-5|NA|NA
TGCAGTGCTAGAGAAGGGACCCTCGGCCAGCCCCAGCATTTT
CSAREGTLGQPQHF
>TRBV6-1|TRBJ1-1|NA|NA
TGTGCCAGCAACCTCTTCATGAACACTGAAGCTTTCTTT
CASNLFMNTEAFF
>TRBV20-1|TRBJ2-3|NA|TRBD1
TGCAGTGCTAGCACCTGGGGACAGGGATGGGCAGATACGCAGTATTTT
CSASTWGQGWADTQYF
>TRBV7-8|TRBJ2-2|NA|TRBD1
TGTGCCAGCAGCTTCAGGGGGCAGGGCACCGGGGAGCTGTTTTTT
CASSFRGQGTGELFF
>TRBV7-9|TRBJ2-7|NA|TRBD1
TGTGCCAGCAGCACCGGGACAGCACCATACGAGCAGTACTTC
CASSTGTAPYEQYF
>TRBV12-3/TRBV12-4|TRBJ2-7|NA|NA
TGTGCCAGCAGTTTGTCACCAATTCCGGGAAGCCCCGGCTACGAGCAGTACTTC
CASSLSPIPGSPGYEQYF